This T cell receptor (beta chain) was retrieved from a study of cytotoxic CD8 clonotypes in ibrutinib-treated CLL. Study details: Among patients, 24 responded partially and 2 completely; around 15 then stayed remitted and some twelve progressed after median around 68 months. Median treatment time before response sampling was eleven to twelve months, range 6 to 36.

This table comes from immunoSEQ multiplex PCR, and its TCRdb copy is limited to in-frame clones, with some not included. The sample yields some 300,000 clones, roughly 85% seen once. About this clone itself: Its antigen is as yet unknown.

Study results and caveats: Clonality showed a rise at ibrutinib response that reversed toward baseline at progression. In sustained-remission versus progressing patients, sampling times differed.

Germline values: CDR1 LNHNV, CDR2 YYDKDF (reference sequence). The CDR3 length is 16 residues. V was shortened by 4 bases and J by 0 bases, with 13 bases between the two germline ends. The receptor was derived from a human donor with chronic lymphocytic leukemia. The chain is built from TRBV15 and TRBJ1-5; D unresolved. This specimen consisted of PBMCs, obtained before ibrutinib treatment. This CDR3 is CATSIRRAVSNQPQHF. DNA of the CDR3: TGTGCCACCAGCATTAGGAGGGCAGTTAGCAATCAGCCCCAGCATTTT. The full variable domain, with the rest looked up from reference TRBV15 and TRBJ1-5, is DAMVIQNPRYQVTQFGKPVTLSCSQTLNHNVMYWYQQKSSQAPKLLFHYYDKDFNNEADTPDNFQSRRPNTSFCFLDIRSPGLGDTAMYLCATSIRRAVSNQPQHFGDGTRLSIL.